This T cell receptor beta chain was captured by sequencing in a study of T cell repertoires in cytomegalovirus infection. Study context: In public TCR beta signatures, there were indications of both CMV infection and matching HLA type.

TCRdb itself ran the reads through MiXCR, one entry per CDR3 protein. The table includes roughly 180,000 distinct CDR3 sequences, about 20% detected once. Remarks on this clonotype: The antigen is not known.

Study results and caveats: The study identified carriers of CMV plus the relevant HLA from cumulative public TCR beta family frequency. It was HLA-C-restricted CMV-specific TCR beta clonotypes that dominated the response ex vivo.

The material was CD8+ T cells from cultured PBMCs, obtained from culture after CMV antigen stimulation. The TCR comes from a human donor in good health (CMV status not recorded). Some clones in this sample may be carry-over from other donors' samples.

The CDR3 sequence is CASSPNPGRSSTEAFF. CDR3 nucleotide sequence: TGCGCCAGCAGCCCCAATCCGGGAAGGTCGAGCACTGAAGCTTTCTTT. V is TRBV4-1 and J is TRBJ1-1; D not certain. Trimming pared 4 bases from V and 4 bases from J, leaving 19 bases between. The CDR3 has 16 amino acids. CDR1 and CDR2 from the germline V gene are MGHRA and YSYEKL.